These 19 T cell receptor beta chains were sequenced from one sample in a study of beta chain features in type 1 diabetes. Expressed TCRB transcripts were sequenced after all isolated RNA was converted to cDNA. Using immunoSEQ multiplex PCR, the repertoire was profiled, and TCRdb retains in-frame clones only, with some absent. This table has under 250,000 clones, 13% to 15% appearing once. The material sequenced was naive CD4+ T cells from blood. Receptors originate from a woman in her thirties or forties in good health.

This clone appeared a few times. V usage is TRBV4-1 and J usage is TRBJ2-5; D ambiguous. Germline-derived CDR1 and CDR2 are MGHRA and YSYEKL. V gave up 0 bases and J gave up 0 bases, with 5 bases separating them. The CDR3 is 14 residues long. DNA for the CDR3: TGCGCCAGCAGCCAAGATCGAGACCAAGAGACCCAGTACTTC. Protein product: CASSQDRDQETQYF.

There are a few counts of this clone. V is TRBV5-4 and J is TRBJ2-7; possibly TRBD1 for D (5 bases). Trimming cost V 3 bases and J 4 bases, with 17 bases left between them. Germline V gives CDR1 SGHNT, CDR2 YYREEE (reference sequence). The CDR3 contains 15 residues. CDR3 nucleotides: TGTGCCAGCAGCTCCCGGCAGGGTCCTATTTACGAGCAGTACTTC. Protein product: CASSSRQGPIYEQYF. Filled out from reference TRBV5-4 and TRBJ2-7, the complete variable domain reads ETGVTQSPTHLIKTRGQQVTLRCSSQSGHNTVSWYQQALGQGPQFIFQYYREEENGRGNFPPRFSGLQFPNYSSELNVNALELDDSALYLCASSSRQGPIYEQYFGPGTRLTVT.

This clone was seen a few times. The chain employs TRBV6-5 and TRBJ2-1, with a possible D match to TRBD2 (7 bases). Trimming left V 5 bases short and J 4 bases short, with 15 bases between. The CDR3 is 15 amino acids. The germline V gene encodes CDR1 MNHEY and CDR2 SVGAGI. CDR3 region: CASSLLGGGYNEQFF. As DNA, the CDR3 is TGTGCCAGCAGTCTACTAGGGGGGGGTTACAATGAGCAGTTCTTC.

The genes are TRBV7-9 and TRBJ2-3; TRBD1 might be the D (5 bases). Trimming cost V 5 bases and J 1 base, with 10 bases left between them. In germline, CDR1 is SEHNR, CDR2 FQNEAQ (reference sequence). The length of the CDR3 is 14 residues. The CDR3 DNA follows: TGTGCCAGCAGCCTACAGGTGGGCACAGATACGCAGTATTTT. Translation gives CASSLQVGTDTQYF.

This clone was found a few times. The CDR3 DNA sequence: TGCGCCAGCAGCTTGGTAGGGACAGGGGGGAATAATTCACCCCTCCACTTT. Amino acids: CASSLVGTGGNNSPLHF. V and J are TRBV5-1 and TRBJ1-6; TRBD1 matches at 11 bases. After removal of 0 bases from V and 5 bases from J, the junction contained 4 bases not matched to a gene. This CDR3 spans 17 amino acids. Germline CDR1 reads SGHRS; CDR2 reads YFSETQ.

The chain links TRBV13 to TRBJ1-6; a weak D match, TRBD1 (6 bases). Trimming took off 1 base at V and 9 bases at J, with 13 bases between the two ends. This CDR3 region has 15 residues. Germline-derived CDR1 and CDR2 are PRHDT and FYEKMQ (reference sequence). The CDR3 protein is CASSLEAGAGSPLHF. CDR3 bases: TGTGCCAGCAGCTTAGAGGCAGGGGCGGGTTCACCCCTCCACTTT.

The rearrangement uses TRBV4-1 and TRBJ2-1; TRBD2 aligns across 16 bases. From germline, CDR1 is MGHRA and CDR2 YSYEKL. The CDR3 has 15 residues. V trimming: 2 bases; J trimming: 15 bases; junction bases outside the gene matches: 7. The CDR3 loop is CASSQSGTSGGARFF. Written as DNA, the CDR3 is TGCGCCAGCAGCCAATCCGGGACTAGCGGGGGGGCCAGGTTCTTC.

A few counts support this clone. The chain carries TRBV5-1 and TRBJ1-2; D not certain. The CDR3 is 14 residues long. V dropped 3 bases and J dropped 2 bases, with 11 bases sitting between them. The germline V gene encodes CDR1 SGHRS and CDR2 YFSETQ. CDR3 bases: TGCGCCAGCAGCTCCGCCGAGAGGAACTATGGCTACACCTTC. It codes for CASSSAERNYGYTF.

This clone appeared a few times. The chain is built from TRBV7-9 and TRBJ2-5; 7 bases match TRBD1. This CDR3 is built from 12 residues. Germline V gene lookup returns CDR1 SEHNR and CDR2 FQNEAQ (reference sequence). V dropped 6 bases and J dropped 4; count of bases not matched to a gene: 2. Here the CDR3 DNA reads TGTGCCAGCAGGCCAGGGGGAGAGACCCAGTACTTC. The encoded protein is CASRPGGETQYF.

This clone was detected only a few times. The chain recombines TRBV5-1 with TRBJ2-1; TRBD2 matches 10 bases. CDR3 length: 16 amino acids. The V gene's germline CDR1 is SGHRS and CDR2 YFSETQ. With 0 bases clipped from V and 3 bases from J, the junction kept 3 bases outside the gene matches. The CDR3 region is CASSLGTSGYYNEQFF. The CDR3 nucleotides are TGCGCCAGCAGCTTGGGGACTAGCGGATACTACAATGAGCAGTTCTTC.

V gene TRBV11-2 combines with J gene TRBJ2-2; TRBD2 matches 8 bases. CDR3 size: 13 residues. V lost 3 bases to trimming and J lost 10 bases; unmatched junction nucleotides: 4. Germline V gene lookup returns CDR1 SGHAT and CDR2 FQNNGV. DNA for the CDR3: TGTGCCAGCAGCTTTGTTAGCGGGGCGGAGCTGTTTTTT. This encodes CASSFVSGAELFF.

The chain joins TRBV12-5 to TRBJ2-2; D is unresolved. The germline gives CDR1 LGHNT, CDR2 FRNRAP. Deletions cut 1 base from V and 8 bases from J, with 5 bases between. The CDR3 loop spans 12 amino acids. The CDR3 reads CASGLATGELFF. CDR3 bases: TGTGCTAGTGGTTTGGCCACAGGGGAGCTGTTTTTT.

This clone has a handful of counts. The genes are TRBV7-2 and TRBJ1-4, with TRBD1 matching 7 bases. CDR1 and CDR2 (germline): SGHTA, FQGNSA. J lost 8 bases, V lost 5 bases, and 11 bases had no gene match. This CDR3 is built from 15 residues. The chain's CDR3 is CASSPWQGGREKLFF. In DNA form, the CDR3 reads TGTGCCAGCAGCCCCTGGCAGGGGGGACGAGAAAAACTGTTTTTT.

The chain couples TRBV5-1 to TRBJ2-2, with 8 bases lining up with TRBD1. The germline CDR1 and CDR2 sequences are SGHRS and YFSETQ. The CDR3 is 20 residues long. The V segment lost 3 bases and the J segment 0 bases; nucleotides outside the gene matches: 16. CDR3 residues: CASSSLPRTGSIANTGELFF. CDR3 nucleotide sequence: TGCGCCAGCAGCTCCCTCCCCCGGACAGGGTCCATCGCGAACACCGGGGAGCTGTTTTTT.

This clone was recorded a few times. The chain has TRBV18 and TRBJ2-7, with 10 bases lining up with TRBD1. Trimming at V came to 8 bases and at J to 5 bases, leaving 6 bases not matched to a gene. Germline V gene sequence: CDR1 KGHSH, CDR2 LQKENI. This CDR3 comprises 13 residues. The CDR3 is CASRGQGTNEQYF. In DNA form, the CDR3 reads TGTGCCAGCCGGGGACAGGGGACTAACGAGCAGTACTTC. Drawing the rest from reference TRBV18 and TRBJ2-7, the complete variable domain is NAGVMQNPRHLVRRRGQEARLRCSPMKGHSHVYWYRQLPEEGLKFMVYLQKENIIDESGMPKERFSAEFPKEGPSILRIQQVVRGDSAAYFCASRGQGTNEQYFGPGTRLTVT.

This clone was counted only a few times. The chain is built from TRBV5-1 and TRBJ2-3; tentative D call: TRBD1 (6 bases). Germline V gene sequence: CDR1 SGHRS, CDR2 YFSETQ. Trimming left V 4 bases short and J 6 bases short, with 18 bases between. The CDR3 has 15 amino acids. Written as DNA, the CDR3 is TGCGCCAGCAGCGTAGTCGGGGACAACACGGATACGCAGTATTTT. It translates to CASSVVGDNTDTQYF.

The J gene is TRBJ2-3, the V gene TRBV19; D perhaps matches TRBD2 (6 bases). Trimming left V 6 bases short and J 2 bases short, with 12 bases between. The germline V gene has CDR1 LNHDA and CDR2 SQIVND (reference sequence). The CDR3 runs to 14 residues. CDR3 bases: TGTGCCAGTAGCTCGGGACTCCACACAGATACGCAGTATTTT. Amino acid sequence: CASSSGLHTDTQYF.

This clone was observed a few times. This sequence joins TRBV5-1 and TRBJ1-1; D is unresolved. The CDR3 sequence is 15 residues long. V lost 0 bases to trimming and J lost 5 bases, with 14 bases between them. Germline V lookup: CDR1 SGHRS, CDR2 YFSETQ. Here the CDR3 reads CASSLGGRGGTEAFF. The CDR3 DNA is TGCGCCAGCAGCTTGGGGGGTCGGGGAGGGACTGAAGCTTTCTTT.

The rearrangement links TRBV2 to TRBJ1-3; D possibly corresponds to TRBD1 (5 bases). V lost 4 bases, J lost 2 bases, and 6 bases lay in between. The CDR3 consists of 13 residues. CDR1 SNHLY and CDR2 FYNNEI come from the germline V gene. The CDR3 region is CASSAGAGNTIYF. CDR3 sequence (DNA): TGTGCCAGCAGTGCGGGGGCTGGAAACACCATATATTTT.